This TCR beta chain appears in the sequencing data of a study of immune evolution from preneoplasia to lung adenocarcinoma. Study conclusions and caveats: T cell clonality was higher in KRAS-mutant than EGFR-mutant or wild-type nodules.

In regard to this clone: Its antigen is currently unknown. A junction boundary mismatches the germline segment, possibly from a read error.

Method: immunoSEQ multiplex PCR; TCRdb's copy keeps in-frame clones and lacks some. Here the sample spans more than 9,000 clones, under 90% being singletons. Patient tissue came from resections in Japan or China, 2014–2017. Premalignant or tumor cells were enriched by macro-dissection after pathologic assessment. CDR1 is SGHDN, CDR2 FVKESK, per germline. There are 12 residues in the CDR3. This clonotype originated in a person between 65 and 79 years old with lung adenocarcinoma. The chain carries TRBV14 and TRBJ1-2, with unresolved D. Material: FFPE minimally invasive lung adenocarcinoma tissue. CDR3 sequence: CASSQDGNGYTF. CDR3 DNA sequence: TGTGCCAGCAGCCAAGATGGAAATGGTTACACCTTC.